A selection of T cell receptor beta chains follows, all from one sample in a study of CD8 T cells in Susac syndrome. TCRdb re-called the immunoSEQ multiplex PCR reads through MiXCR, storing one row per CDR3 protein. The table lists about 150,000 distinct CDR3 sequences, roughly 96% of them singletons, with over 0.12% in the top ten. Sequences were obtained from CD8+ T cells from PBMCs. All receptors derive from a human donor with multiple sclerosis. Both conserved end residues are part of each CDR3. D genes are given only for firm matches. Where a row states a size, it is once, few, many or the class of an expanded clone; other rows omit it.

d_call	v_call	j_call	clone_size	cdr3_aa	cdr3_nt
NA	TRBV19	TRBJ1-5	NA	CASSIVERSNQPQHF	TGTGCCAGTAGTATAGTGGAGAGGAGCAATCAGCCCCAGCATTTT
NA	TRBV12-5	TRBJ1-1	NA	CASGLGQTEAFF	TGTGCTAGTGGTTTGGGCCAGACTGAAGCTTTCTTT
NA	TRBV12-3/TRBV12-4	TRBJ2-5	NA	CASSPRAAETQYF	TGTGCCAGCAGTCCACGGGCGGCAGAGACCCAGTACTTC
TRBD2	TRBV27	TRBJ2-1	NA	CASNPLAGAYNEQFF	TGTGCCAGCAACCCACTAGCGGGGGCCTACAATGAGCAGTTCTTC
NA	TRBV30	TRBJ2-5	NA	CAWSTSMGETQYF	TGTGCCTGGAGCACTAGCATGGGGGAGACCCAGTACTTC
TRBD2	TRBV19	TRBJ2-3	NA	CASAGTSGGIQDTQYF	TGTGCCAGTGCCGGGACTAGCGGGGGGATACAGGATACGCAGTATTTT
NA	TRBV29-1	TRBJ2-2	once	CSVERARDNTGELFF	TGCAGCGTTGAAAGGGCCAGGGATAACACCGGGGAGCTGTTTTTT
NA	TRBV9	TRBJ2-3	few	CASSVEGSTDTQYF	TGTGCCAGCAGCGTCGAAGGTTCCACAGATACGCAGTATTTT
NA	TRBV7-8	TRBJ2-1	once	CASSPPATGLPEQFF	TGTGCCAGCAGCCCACCTGCCACAGGGCTACCTGAGCAGTTCTTC
NA	TRBV7-8	TRBJ2-5	once	CASSLGAFGEETQYF	TGTGCCAGCAGCCTAGGGGCTTTTGGCGAGGAGACCCAGTACTTC
NA	TRBV18	TRBJ2-3	NA	CASSPRGTGTDTQYF	TGTGCCAGCTCCCCCAGGGGAACCGGTACAGATACGCAGTATTTT
NA	TRBV7-3	TRBJ2-4	NA	CASSPSSGVKNIQYF	TGTGCCAGCAGCCCATCATCAGGGGTCAAAAACATTCAGTACTTC
NA	TRBV20-1	TRBJ2-1	NA	CSARDYNEQFF	TGCAGTGCTAGGGACTACAATGAGCAGTTCTTC
NA	TRBV18	TRBJ1-4	NA	CASSPGTSKSVNEKLFF	TGTGCCAGCTCACCTGGGACCAGCAAATCCGTTAATGAAAAACTGTTTTTT
NA	TRBV13	TRBJ2-2	NA	CASSFDGELFF	TGTGCCAGCAGCTTCGACGGGGAGCTGTTTTTT
NA	TRBV5-6	TRBJ2-1	NA	CASSLDRANEQFF	TGTGCCAGCAGCTTGGACAGGGCCAATGAGCAGTTCTTC
NA	TRBV30	TRBJ1-1	NA	CAWDAGRTEAFF	TGTGCCTGGGACGCCGGTCGAACTGAAGCTTTCTTT
NA	TRBV9	TRBJ2-1	NA	CASSDRPSASYNEQFF	TGTGCCAGCAGCGACAGACCTAGCGCGTCCTACAATGAGCAGTTCTTC
NA	TRBV6-5	TRBJ2-7	NA	CASSSMRGAAAYEQYF	TGTGCCAGCAGTTCCATGAGGGGGGCTGCAGCCTACGAGCAGTACTTC
NA	TRBV7-8	TRBJ2-5	NA	CASSLGASRETQYF	TGTGCCAGCAGCTTAGGGGCCAGCAGGGAGACCCAGTACTTC
NA	TRBV13	TRBJ2-1	NA	CASSLKSDEQFF	TGTGCCAGCAGCTTAAAAAGCGATGAGCAGTTCTTC
TRBD1	TRBV7-3	TRBJ1-1	once	CASTGGDYRGNTEAFF	TGTGCCAGCACCGGTGGAGACTACAGGGGAAACACTGAAGCTTTCTTT
NA	TRBV29-1	TRBJ2-1	NA	CSVEGNEQFF	TGCAGCGTTGAAGGCAATGAGCAGTTCTTC
TRBD1	TRBV5-1	TRBJ2-3	NA	CASSLQGSTDTQYF	TGCGCCAGCAGCTTACAGGGGAGCACAGATACGCAGTATTTT
NA	TRBV6-2/TRBV6-3	TRBJ2-3	few	CASSYGTDTQYF	TGTGCCAGCAGTTACGGGACAGATACGCAGTATTTT
TRBD2	TRBV3-1	TRBJ2-3	NA	CASSPGASGGPGDTQYF	TGTGCCAGCAGCCCCGGCGCGAGCGGGGGGCCTGGGGATACGCAGTATTTT
NA	TRBV30	TRBJ2-5	once	CAWSDGQQETQYF	TGTGCCTGGAGCGATGGACAGCAAGAGACCCAGTACTTC
NA	TRBV20-1	TRBJ2-1	NA	CSARLKGEGSPPYNEQFF	TGCAGTGCTAGATTAAAAGGTGAGGGGTCGCCCCCCTACAATGAGCAGTTCTTC
TRBD2	TRBV20-1	TRBJ2-1	NA	CSARDWRGGAQQFF	TGCAGTGCTAGAGACTGGCGGGGGGGCGCTCAACAGTTCTTC